This record looks at one T cell receptor beta chain sequence and its context. The antigen this receptor binds is unknown. Base quality data are lacking; no much larger clone is found one base away. These data come from a study of blood T cell repertoires in COVID-19 (dated by TCRdb to 2020 to 2022). Study-level background: The collaborator samples originated in the United States, Italy and Spain and spanned the acute and convalescent phases of COVID-19. The material from the prospective study consisted of cDNA or gDNA derived from T cells, B-cell-depleted T cells, or PBMCs. The dataset comprised deeply sampled blood TCRbeta repertoires from subjects exposed to, actively infected with, or recovered from COVID-19. The repertoires were made available in a free public database intended to serve as a resource for research on the immune response to SARS-CoV-2. The samples were drawn from the first 160 participants of the ongoing ImmuneRACE study and from 1,254 subjects provided by 6 global collaborators. A de-identified subject ID, COVID-19 status, age in years and sex were almost always included in the sample metadata. HLA class I and class II types, where available, came from metadata supplied by the sample provider rather than from assay-based typing. The investigation overall reported the following: The quantity of clinical and demographic metadata differed by source and by participant and was supplied without curation.

Participants in the prospective study were aged about 18 to 95 years, lived in about two dozen United States geographic areas, and enrolled through a virtual design. In the prospective study, participants were assigned to cohorts based on the clinical history participants reported in a screening survey and a study questionnaire. For ImmuneRACE Cohort 3, a participant was defined as recovered based on two consecutive negative NP/OP PCR tests, clearance by a healthcare professional, or resolution of symptoms. In the prospective study, whole blood, serum and a nasopharyngeal or oropharyngeal swab were collected from each participant by mobile phlebotomists. Over a roughly 2-month period, participants in the prospective study had the option of providing additional blood draws and questionnaires. Prospective study blood samples were shipped either frozen or at room temperature before DNA extraction.

TCRbeta CDR3 regions were amplified from genomic DNA using the immunoSEQ Assay, a bias-controlled multiplex PCR. The source study handled its data this way. Nucleated cell counts per sample were estimated from amplification of reference gene primers within the assay. Sequence reads were collapsed and filtered to measure the absolute abundance of every unique TCRbeta CDR3 rearrangement. For each sample, productive Simpson clonality was calculated by taking the square root of Simpson's diversity index across productive rearrangements. Here the immuneACCESS table is served through TCRdb, limited to in-frame sequences with V and J called. Missing clones are a known gap in these copies; in checked studies unresolved V genes cover under half, and the rest lacks a known reason. The DNA gave D and trimming, while V, J and clone size come from that table. The table for this sample lists a few hundred thousand clones; roughly 85% of them were counted only once. The ten biggest clones cover roughly 2% of the sample.

CDR1 and CDR2, looked up from the germline V gene, are SGDLS and YYNGEE. The CDR3, cysteine through phenylalanine, is 14 amino acids long. Just the 42-base CDR3 DNA is kept, in frame starting at base 1. V trim: 3 bases; J trim: 9 bases; unmatched bases: 8. Material: PBMCs or T cells enriched from blood (not recorded which). This receptor was taken from a man younger than 40 who had recovered from COVID-19. The V and J genes are TRBV9 and TRBJ2-3; 9 of the junction bases match TRBD2. The DNA sequence follows: TGTGCCAGCAGCGCGGGGGCGGGGGGGCAGACGCAGTATTTT. This codes for CASSAGAGGQTQYF. With all but the CDR3 taken from the reference TRBV9 and TRBJ2-3 genes, the full variable domain is: DSGVTQTPKHLITATGQRVTLRCSPRSGDLSVYWYQQSLDQGLQFLIQYYNGEERAKGNILERFSAQQFPDLHSELNLSSLELGDSALYFCASSAGAGGQTQYFGPGTRLTVL.